This TCR beta chain appears in the sequencing data of a study of blood T cell repertoires in COVID-19. Looking at the study overall: Donors in the United States, Italy and Spain gave samples during acute or convalescent COVID-19. From T cells, B-cell-depleted T cells, or PBMCs came the material, which was cDNA or gDNA.

Authors' processing steps: Amplification of reference gene primers provided the estimated nucleated cell counts. Libraries were prepared by immunoSEQ multiplex PCR; TCRdb keeps only in-frame clonotypes and omits some of them. Clonal size and the V and J genes are those of that table, whereas D and trimming came from the DNA. The top ten clones hold about 2.9% of a sample with 200,000 to 250,000 clones, about 80% of them seen once. This receptor was taken from a woman aged 25 to 39 who had recovered from COVID-19. The sequenced material came from peripheral blood.

The CDR3 region has the DNA TGTGCCAGCAGCCCGATGCGGGGGGTTTACAATGAGCAGTTCTTC. This translates into CASSPMRGVYNEQFF. The chain employs TRBV21-1 and TRBJ2-1; the table's D call, TRBD2, was not checked against the DNA. TRBV21-1 is a listed pseudogene. This CDR3 is built from 15 residues.